This T cell receptor (beta chain) was observed in a study of vaccination and CD4 T cells after COVID-19. Turning to the study itself: The authors used overlapping spike peptides from SARS-CoV-2, HCoV-NL63, HCoV-OC43 and HCoV-229E to stimulate cells.

Treatment in this sample: approximately nine-day PBMC culture with coronavirus spike peptide pools or control peptides (ViraFEST assay). In this cohort, PCR tests turned positive between March and December 2020, predating US Alpha, Beta and Delta variants. Remarks on this clonotype: The antigen remains unidentified.

CD4+ T cells that had been cultured provided DNA sequenced with the Oncomine TCR Beta short-read assay. From the PCR reads, TCRdb called clonotypes with MiXCR, one entry per CDR3 protein. The sample consists of approximately 15,000 distinct CDR3 sequences, 30% to 50% of them appearing once. This CDR3 is built from 15 residues. The V end was cut by 4 bases, the J end by 1 base, with 14 bases between. Germline values: CDR1 SGHRS, CDR2 YFSETQ. The chain has TRBV5-1 and TRBJ1-1; possible D gene TRBD1, 5 bases. The sequencing input was CD4+ T cells from blood, cultured in vitro. The TCR sequence derives from a human donor who had recovered from COVID-19. CDR3 residues: CASSAGARRNTEAFF. In nucleotides, the CDR3 is TGCGCCAGCAGCGCCGGGGCCAGGAGGAACACTGAAGCTTTCTTT.